This TCR beta chain is from a study of CD8 T cells in Susac syndrome. General observations from the study: The study conceded that relatively few individuals underwent its TCR sequencing and HLA analysis.

An amount of RNA that ranged from roughly 0.5 to 1 ug was reverse transcribed with random hexamers. Amplification of TCR beta CDR3 was carried out by immunoSEQ multiplex PCR, which covered 54 Vbeta and 13 Jbeta segments. One entry per CDR3 protein results from TCRdb running MiXCR on the immunoSEQ multiplex PCR reads. The data show approximately 140,000 distinct CDR3 sequences, with 90% to 95% seen just once and 0.25% to 0.3% held by the top ten. This CDR3 spans 13 amino acids. V lost 7 bases to trimming and J lost 10 bases; unmatched junction nucleotides: 6. Per germline, CDR1 SNHLY and CDR2 FYNNEI. Sequencing targeted TCR beta in T cells from blood (CD8+ and CD4+). Negative magnetic isolation gave CD8+ and CD4+ cells; FACS enriched CD8+ TEMRA. In regard to this clonotype: What it binds is not known.

The sequencing input was CD8+ T cells from PBMCs. The genes are TRBV2 and TRBJ2-1, with 11 bases aligning to TRBD2. The clonotype originates from a human donor in good health. In DNA, the CDR3 is TGTGCCAGCATGGATAGCGGGGGGGTGGAGCAGTTCTTC. The encoded protein is CASMDSGGVEQFF.